This TCR beta chain was sequenced during a study of shared clonotypes between healthy human individuals. Study summary: A couple of women and three men aged 18 to 49 made up the donors.

V was clipped by 0 bases and J by 0 bases; unmatched bases: 7. CDR1 and CDR2 from the germline V gene are SGHNT and YYREEE (reference sequence). The CDR3 contains 17 residues. Using ten immunoSEQ deep assay plates, investigators sequenced unsorted PBMC DNA. Repertoires were generated with immunoSEQ multiplex PCR, while TCRdb's copy carries only in-frame clones and drops some. The profile covers under 600,000 clones, with roughly four fifths appearing a single time and more than 10% taken by the ten largest. This clonotype was obtained from a middle-aged woman in good health. Some clones in this sample may be carry-over from other donors' samples. Sequencing was performed on PBMCs. The gene calls are TRBV5-4 and TRBJ2-5; the match to TRBD2 covers 8 bases. The CDR3 sequence is CASSLATSGGNQETQYF. DNA of the CDR3: TGTGCCAGCAGCTTGGCCACTAGCGGTGGGAACCAAGAGACCCAGTACTTC.